These 26 T cell receptor beta chains were all obtained from the same sample, sequenced in a study of post-analysis software for immune sequencing data. Study results and limitations: Relative to controls, patients had about 5 TRBV segments at higher frequency, with TRBV5-6, TRBV5-1 and TRBV20-1 among these.

No antigen has been assigned to these receptors. Unique-molecular-identifier-tagged TCR beta cDNA libraries were used. Each CDR3 protein gets one entry after TCRdb re-called the PCR reads with MiXCR. The sample records more than 450,000 distinct CDR3 sequences, 44% being singletons. Sample: blood. Source of these receptors: a girl under 18 with multiple sclerosis.

The chain recombines TRBV6-6 with TRBJ2-5; D is unresolved. CDR1 and CDR2 from the germline V gene are MNHNY and SVGAGI (reference sequence). CDR3 size: 13 residues. V dropped 7 bases and J dropped 1 base, with 10 bases sitting between them. For the CDR3, the DNA is TGTGCCAGCACCCTACACCCCCAAGAGACCCAGTACTTC. This encodes CASTLHPQETQYF.

In DNA, the CDR3 is TGTGCCACCAGTGAAAGTAATCAGCCCCAGCATTTT. Amino acid sequence: CATSESNQPQHF. The chain uses TRBV24-1 and TRBJ1-5, with no clear D. Germline V gene lookup returns CDR1 KGHDR and CDR2 SFDVKD. This CDR3 region has 12 residues. V was trimmed by 4 bases and J by 4 bases, leaving 4 bases between them.

The chain combines TRBV6-5 with TRBJ1-4, with D hard to call. The CDR3 runs to 12 residues. Per germline, CDR1 MNHEY and CDR2 SVGAGI. Trimming took off 8 bases at V and 8 bases at J, with 12 bases between the two ends. CDR3 residues: CASSPNTEKLFF. The CDR3 nucleotides are TGTGCCAGCTCCCCCAATACCGAAAAACTGTTTTTT.

This clonotype was recorded a few times. The chain recombines TRBV5-1 with TRBJ2-4; TRBD1 matches at 7 bases. The ends lost 2 bases at V and 2 bases at J; junction bases unmatched: 7. The V gene's germline CDR1 is SGHRS and CDR2 YFSETQ. CDR3 length equals 16 residues. The DNA of the CDR3 is TGCGCCAGCAGCTTCGCGACAGGGACCTCCAAAAACATTCAGTACTTC. It codes for CASSFATGTSKNIQYF.

The chain joins TRBV6-5 to TRBJ2-5; no clear D gene. V lost 8 bases, J lost 3 bases, and 13 bases lay in between. The V gene's germline CDR1 is MNHEY and CDR2 SVGAGI. The CDR3 runs 13 residues. CDR3 in DNA: TGTGCCAGCGCCTGGGTGGGCGAAGAGACCCAGTACTTC. Translated, it gives CASAWVGEETQYF.

The chain is built from TRBV9 and TRBJ1-5; possible D gene TRBD1, 5 bases. Germline assignment: CDR1 SGDLS and CDR2 YYNGEE. The CDR3 loop spans 15 amino acids. V gave up 4 bases and J gave up 0 bases, with 11 bases separating them. The CDR3 nucleotides read TGTGCCAGCAGCCCGACAGATTATAGCAATCAGCCCCAGCATTTT. It yields the protein CASSPTDYSNQPQHF.

This clonotype was seen a few times. The CDR3, as DNA: TGTGCCAGCAGTGTTCGGCAGAACACTGAAGCTTTCTTT. This sequence encodes CASSVRQNTEAFF. This chain connects TRBV6-4 to TRBJ1-1; unclear D gene. Trimming removed 4 bases from V and 1 base from J, with 7 bases in between. The CDR3 is made up of 13 amino acids. The germline V gene encodes CDR1 MRHNA and CDR2 SNTAGT.

As to this clonotype: One end of the junction does not line up with germline, which may come from a read error. This sequence joins TRBV28 and TRBJ2-7; tentatively, D is TRBD2 (5 bases). The CDR3 runs to 11 residues. The germline gives CDR1 MDHEN, CDR2 SYDVKM. The CDR3, as DNA: TGTGTCAGCAGCCGGACTTACGAGCAGTACTTC. As protein: CVSSRTYEQYF.

Comments on this clonotype: The junction and the germline gene differ at one end; a read error may be behind it. The V gene is TRBV4-1, the J gene TRBJ1-2, with no clear D. There are 14 residues in the CDR3. The germline V gene has CDR1 MGHRA and CDR2 YSYEKL. This CDR3 reads CASSQPGRGYGYTF. The DNA for the CDR3 is TGTGCCAGCAGCCAACCCGGGCGGGGTTATGGCTACACCTTC.

This chain links TRBV3-1 with TRBJ2-5; a weak D match, TRBD2 (5 bases). This CDR3 spans 12 amino acids. The V and J ends lost 6 bases and 5 bases respectively, with 10 bases between them. The germline CDR1 and CDR2 sequences are LGHDT and YNNKEL (reference sequence). CDR3 coding DNA: TGTGCCAGCAGTCGGACTTGGGAGACCCAGTACTTC. Its protein product is CASSRTWETQYF.

The rearrangement uses TRBV7-9 and TRBJ2-1; D may be TRBD2 (5 bases). V lost 1 base and J lost 6, with 16 bases in between. The CDR3 is 16 residues long. Germline V CDR1 and CDR2: SEHNR, FQNEAQ (reference sequence). CDR3 coding DNA: TGTGCCAGCAGCTTAGGGGCTCGGGGTAAGGGCAATGAGCAGTTCTTC. Protein product: CASSLGARGKGNEQFF.

This clonotype has just one count. The chain links TRBV29-1 to TRBJ2-7; D is uncertain. V lost 1 base to trimming and J lost 4 bases, with 8 bases between them. Looked up from germline, CDR1 is SQVTM and CDR2 is ANQGSEA. The length of the CDR3 is 12 residues. The CDR3 reads CSVEGGRYEQYF. The CDR3 bases are TGCAGCGTTGAAGGCGGCAGGTACGAGCAGTACTTC.

The rearrangement joins TRBV6-1 to TRBJ2-3; possibly TRBD1 for D (5 bases). The germline V gene encodes CDR1 MNHNS and CDR2 SASEGT. CDR3 length equals 13 residues. Trimming stripped 6 bases from V and 4 bases from J, with 11 bases between. The CDR3 loop is CASRGLGADTQYF. The CDR3 DNA follows: TGTGCCAGCAGGGGGCTCGGCGCAGATACGCAGTATTTT.

As to this clonotype: The germline gene is not matched at one end of the junction; a read error may be the cause. The V call is TRBV20-1, the J call TRBJ1-1; D might be TRBD1 (5 bases). The CDR3 contains 12 residues. From germline, CDR1 is DFQATT and CDR2 SNEGSKA (reference sequence). The CDR3 nucleotides are TGTAGTGTAGGGACGTCGAACACTGAAGCTTTCTTT. The encoded protein is CSVGTSNTEAFF.

In the case of this clonotype: One end of the junction does not line up with germline, which may come from a read error. The rearrangement joins TRBV12-3 or TRBV12-4 to TRBJ1-5; 7 bases fit TRBD1. The CDR3 is 14 residues long. CDR3 nucleotides: TGTGCCAGCAGGTACGGGACAGCCAATCATCCCCAGCATTTT. Translated, it gives CASRYGTANHPQHF.

The rearrangement uses TRBV4-1 and TRBJ2-3; perhaps TRBD1 as D (6 bases). CDR1 is MGHRA, CDR2 YSYEKL, per germline. The V and J ends lost 6 bases and 2 bases respectively, with 15 bases between them. The CDR3 sequence is 15 residues long. CDR3: CASSLTGTYTDTQYF. The CDR3 nucleotides are TGCGCCAGCAGTCTGACCGGGACATACACAGATACGCAGTATTTT.

This sequence joins TRBV5-1 and TRBJ1-2, with D hard to call. The CDR3 covers 15 residues. CDR1 and CDR2 from the germline V gene are SGHRS and YFSETQ. The V end lost 0 bases, the J end lost 4 bases, and 13 bases lay between the germline ends. CDR3 sequence (DNA): TGCGCCAGCAGCTTGGAGGGCACAGTCGCCTATGGCTACACCTTC. Protein: CASSLEGTVAYGYTF.

The rearrangement links TRBV20-1 to TRBJ2-3; D is perhaps TRBD2 (5 bases). The V end lost 3 bases, the J end lost 6 bases, and 13 bases lay between the germline ends. CDR3 length equals 13 residues. Germline CDR1 DFQATT, CDR2 SNEGSKA (reference sequence). The CDR3 coding sequence is TGCAGTGCTAGGCGGGCGAATGGGGATACGCAGTATTTT. It codes for CSARRANGDTQYF.

The chain employs TRBV5-1 and TRBJ1-4; D not resolved. The germline V gene has CDR1 SGHRS and CDR2 YFSETQ. The ends were cut back, 0 bases at V and 3 bases at J, with 6 bases in the middle. The CDR3 is 14 amino acids. CDR3 sequence: CASSLGRPNEKLFF. CDR3 DNA sequence: TGCGCCAGCAGCTTGGGACGGCCTAATGAAAAACTGTTTTTT.

The rearrangement links TRBV12-3 or TRBV12-4 to TRBJ2-1, with D perhaps matching TRBD1 or TRBD2 (5 bases each). The CDR3 is 16 amino acids. V gave up 5 bases and J gave up 1 base, with 15 bases separating them. In DNA, the CDR3 is TGTGCCAGCAGTCCGACAGTCCGGAGGTCCTACAATGAGCAGTTCTTC. It codes for CASSPTVRRSYNEQFF.

This clonotype came up a few times. The V call is TRBV11-1, the J call TRBJ2-1; D tentatively fits TRBD1 or TRBD2 (6 bases each). Deletions cut 5 bases from V and 8 bases from J, with 16 bases between. CDR3 length: 14 residues. Germline CDR1 and CDR2: SGHAT and FQDESV (reference sequence). CDR3 coding DNA: TGTGCCAGCAGCCCAGAGGTAGGGGGGCATGAGCAGTTCTTC. It translates to CASSPEVGGHEQFF.

The V call is TRBV11-1, the J call TRBJ1-2; 7 bases fit TRBD1. The CDR3 contains 14 residues. J lost 4 bases, V lost 4 bases, and 6 bases had no gene match. Germline CDR1 reads SGHAT; CDR2 reads FQDESV (reference sequence). The CDR3 nucleotides are TGTGCCAGCAGCTCAGGGGGTTCTGGCTATGGCTACACCTTC. This encodes CASSSGGSGYGYTF. The complete variable domain, with remaining parts taken from reference TRBV11-1 and TRBJ1-2, reads EAEVAQSPRYKITEKSQAVAFWCDPISGHATLYWYRQILGQGPELLVQFQDESVVDDSQLPKDRFSAERLKGVDSTLKIQPAELGDSAMYLCASSSGGSGYGYTFGSGTRLTVV.

The rearrangement links TRBV5-8 to TRBJ2-4, with unresolved D. V lost 0 bases to trimming and J lost 0 bases, with 7 bases between them. In germline, CDR1 is SGHTS, CDR2 YDEGEE. The CDR3 totals 15 residues. CDR3 nucleotide sequence: TGTGCCAGCAGCTTGGGCAGGATAGCCAAAAACATTCAGTACTTC. Protein product: CASSLGRIAKNIQYF.

V is TRBV6-1 and J is TRBJ1-2; 7 positions agree with TRBD1. CDR1 is MNHNS, CDR2 SASEGT, per germline. This CDR3 spans 13 amino acids. V gave up 6 bases and J gave up 7 bases; unmatched junction bases: 8. The CDR3: CASSQDRRAGYTF. CDR3 bases: TGTGCCAGCAGCCAGGACAGGAGGGCTGGCTACACCTTC.

This clonotype was counted only a few times. The rearrangement links TRBV5-1 to TRBJ2-5; D is perhaps TRBD1 (6 bases). Trimming shortened V by 4 bases and J by 7 bases, and 14 bases separated the two germline ends. The CDR3 sequence is 13 residues long. Looked up from germline, CDR1 is SGHRS and CDR2 is YFSETQ. The CDR3: CASSTDSEGTQYF. For the CDR3, the DNA is TGCGCCAGCAGCACGGACAGTGAGGGGACCCAGTACTTC.

This clonotype has more than one count but fewer than ten. J is TRBJ2-3 and V is TRBV20-1; 12 bases match TRBD2. The length of the CDR3 is 16 residues. V was clipped by 2 bases and J by 8 bases; unmatched bases: 11. Germline CDR1 is DFQATT and CDR2 is SNEGSKA (reference sequence). CDR3 sequence reads: CSARSLSSGGARTQYF. CDR3 DNA: TGCAGTGCTAGATCCCTCTCTAGCGGGGGGGCGCGTACGCAGTATTTT.